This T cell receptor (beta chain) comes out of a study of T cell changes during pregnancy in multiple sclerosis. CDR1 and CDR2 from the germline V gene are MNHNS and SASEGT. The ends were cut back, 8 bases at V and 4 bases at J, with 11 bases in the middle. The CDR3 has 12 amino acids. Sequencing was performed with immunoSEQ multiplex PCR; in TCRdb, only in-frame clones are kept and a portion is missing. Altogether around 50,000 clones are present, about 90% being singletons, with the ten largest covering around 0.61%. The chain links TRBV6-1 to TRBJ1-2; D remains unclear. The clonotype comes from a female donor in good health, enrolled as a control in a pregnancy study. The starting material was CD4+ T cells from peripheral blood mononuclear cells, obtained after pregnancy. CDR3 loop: CASRGMVYGYTF. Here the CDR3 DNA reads TGTGCCAGCCGCGGCATGGTCTATGGCTACACCTTC.